This TCR beta chain was captured by sequencing in a study of a mutant IDH1 vaccine in newly diagnosed glioma. Overall study findings and caveats: In approximately 92% of patients, immune responses induced by the vaccine occurred. Pseudoprogression seemingly bore no relation to changes in top peripheral T cell clonotypes.

On this clone: Its target is unknown.

This sample's time point: week 35, safety follow-up. The study gave 300 ug of mutant IDH1 20-mer peptide per vaccine dose, with topical imiquimod. Patients in the study were vaccinated eight times, receiving shots in weeks 1, 3, 5, 7, 11, 15, 19 and 23. This CDR3 contains 14 residues. Trimming took off 2 bases at V and 3 bases at J, with 11 bases between the two ends. CDR1 SGHRS and CDR2 YFSETQ come from the germline V gene. Clones were sequenced by immunoSEQ multiplex PCR, and TCRdb holds only the in-frame ones, with some missing. The sample gives 40,000 to 55,000 clones, about 82% of which show up once; 12% is in the top ten.

The specimen was PBMCs, collected from a glioma patient whose treatment included an IDH1 peptide vaccine. The chain is built from TRBV5-1 and TRBJ1-1; tentative D call: TRBD1 (6 bases). This sequence was found in a middle-aged man with glioma. In nucleotides, the CDR3 is TGCGCCAGCAGCTTTATCAGGGGCGACACTGAAGCTTTCTTT. It specifies CASSFIRGDTEAFF.